The entry below describes one TCR beta chain. The antigen this receptor binds is unknown. Base qualities are not at hand, and no much larger clone is one base apart. The method was the immunoSEQ multiplex PCR assay. For the multiplex PCR, a mixture combining 60 forward primers for TCR Vbeta segments and 13 reverse primers for TCR Jbeta segments was used. A multiplex PCR assay on genomic DNA amplified the CDR3 region of rearranged TCR beta genes. Amplified TCR beta libraries were sequenced as 87-base-pair reads on the Illumina HiSeq System. The source study handled its data this way. A later analysis counted approximately 76 million unique TCR beta chains across the 640 or so repertoires, and roughly 10 million of these chains were shared by at least two donors. Raw reads were error-corrected and collapsed into unique sequences with a nearest-neighbor algorithm that merged closely related sequences to remove PCR and sequencing errors. Alignment of CDR3 sequences to IMGT reference sequences was used to assign V, D and J gene segments. For a sequence to be retained, at least a six-nucleotide match to both a V gene segment and a J gene segment was required. Rearrangements were classified as productive when the CDR3 lacked stop codons and remained in frame with V and J, and all other rearrangements were classified as non-productive. Following IMGT convention, CDR3 was defined as the stretch from the second conserved V-encoded cysteine up to the conserved J-encoded phenylalanine. The earlier analysis of approximately 500 of the donors excluded sequences that lacked an unambiguous match to a single V gene segment. An earlier analysis of 587 of the donors classified V segments as functional when productive rearrangements were above 56.7% and as segregating when the standard deviation between donors was above 5%. To diagnose cytomegalovirus status from the catalog of TCR beta chain sequences, a statistical classification framework was built. In a later analysis, V and J genes were assigned by comparing TCR nucleotide sequences against IMGT/GENE-DB human TR gene sequences. A later analysis assigned CDR3 sequences and most-parsimonious VDJ recombination scenarios with the TCRdist pipeline. In a later analysis, each TCR beta chain was defined by its CDR3 amino acid sequence together with its V-gene family, and reads without a unique V-gene family were excluded. A later analysis removed several hundred highly shared, low-generation-probability nucleotide sequences to deal with suspected cross-contamination and a sequencing artifact. In a later analysis, a clonal expansion index for each public chain was calculated from normalized within-repertoire ranks of inferred template counts. Generation probabilities in a later analysis came from a VDJ recombination model fitted to out-of-frame rearrangements, and those results were checked against IGoR. A later analysis scored TCR-TCR, TCR-HLA and TCR-CMV co-occurrence with hypergeometric tests, applying a repertoire-size bias correction to TCR pairs. False discovery rates were estimated in a later analysis by permuting HLA or CMV assignments 20 times. A later analysis grouped co-occurring TCRs with DBSCAN, adding TCRdist sequence similarity when clustering within HLA-allele-positive subsets. Repertoires with fewer than 30,000 or more than 120,000 public chains were left out of co-occurrence clustering, as were five repertoires with anomalous nucleotide sharing. TCRdb obtained this table from immuneACCESS and retained in-frame rearrangements with V and J assigned. These tables miss some clones; where compared with another copy, unresolved V genes account for less than half of the shortfall, and the remainder is unexplained. D and trimming were read from the DNA, whereas the V and J calls and clone size are those reported in that table. This sample lists some 120,000 clones; under 80% were detected once. The ten largest make up approximately 13% of the sample.

The sample comes from a study of cytomegalovirus exposure and HLA in healthy donors (dated by TCRdb to about 2017). Concerning the study at large: An earlier analysis of a few hundred of the donors reported roughly 300 Gb of sequence data and 100 million to 120 million unique TCR beta sequences obtained from about 180 million T cells. A later genetic analysis used genome-wide SNP genotypes for 398 of the 666 donors, treating that subset as a discovery cohort. HLA typing covered class I and class II loci at four-digit resolution. All discovery cohort repertoires had been generated using a single sequencing platform. Besides the first cohort of approximately 670 subjects, a separate validation cohort made up of 120 different subjects was used. Donor age, sex, ethnicity and CMV serostatus were collected together with the repertoire data. An earlier analysis of about 600 of the donors used high-throughput TCR beta sequencing to judge whether each TCR beta V gene segment behaved as functional or pseudogenic. High-throughput TCR immunosequencing, statistical association of individual TCRs with disease status, and machine learning were combined to predict cytomegalovirus infection status. Among the roughly 400 genotyped donors, approximately 81% belonged to the genetic ancestry cluster associated with self-reported Caucasian donors. The study profiled the T cell repertoires of about 640 subjects by immunosequencing and related them to cytomegalovirus serostatus. On average, over 200,000 unique TCR beta nucleotide sequences were sequenced per donor among a few hundred genotyped donors of the cohort, with roughly 18% of those sequences being non-productive. Roughly 300 gigabases of sequencing data and some 85 million unique TCR sequences were included in an early release covering several hundred HLA-typed donors. The later analysis used no new phenotypic data to find candidate immune exposures, relying instead on TCR beta sequences and their occurrence across donors. To study patterns of TCR occurrence, a later analysis re-analyzed previously published TCR beta repertoires from 500 to 850 donors and added high-resolution HLA genotyping. Because of strong linkage in the cohort, four to six DR-DQ haplotypes were treated as single units for association and clustering. The number of donors typed differed by locus, with 629-630 for A, B, C, DRB1 and DQB1, around 560 for DQA1, approximately 580 for DPA1, and 450 to 480 for DPB1. The aim of the study was to test whether cataloging public T cell receptors could identify signatures of past pathogen exposure.

Points the paper makes about the study in general: Some IMGT-functional V segments, including TRBV6-2 and TRBV6-3, could not be told apart with the 87-base-pair reads, so those segments were excluded. The study listed 150 to 200 TCR beta chains as associated with cytomegalovirus. Sequencing depth was assumed to be roughly uniform across donors in the presence/absence analyses, though that assumption may not hold. A cluster of highly shared sequence variants was judged likely to represent a technical artifact of the sequencing pipeline. This cohort had only TCR beta chains sequenced, and the lack of alpha or paired-chain data limited which features could be detected. Specific HLA alleles were associated with 18,000 or so TCR beta sequences at a false discovery rate of 0.05 in a later analysis. CMV serostatus was the only immune exposure information available for the cohort. When HLA alleles, especially DR and DQ, strongly co-occurred, attributing TCR associations to individual alleles was difficult. An association between a missense DCLRE1C variant and V-gene and J-gene trimming of TCR beta chains was found in a later genetic analysis and replicated in an independent cohort. A few of the identified cytomegalovirus-associated TCR beta chains were confirmed in vitro to be specific for cytomegalovirus antigens. Correlated functional status among segregating V segments might reflect linkage disequilibrium, but an unknown experimental factor could not be ruled out. Most TCR sequences were observed very rarely across donors, whereas some public TCRs were present in many individuals. A further reported finding was that TCR beta sequences accurately predicted the HLA-A and HLA-B alleles for most subjects in the first cohort. According to a later analysis, parvovirus B19, influenza, CMV and Epstein-Barr virus appeared linked to several top co-occurrence clusters. In a later analysis, TCR association rates were found to vary across HLA loci, with the most associated TCRs seen for DRB1 alleles and the fewest for HLA-C alleles. The authors suggested that the approach could potentially be extended to other disease states and immunological phenotypes. Because counts were too low, some 17 rarely observed V segments, including chromosome 9 orphons, were excluded from the earlier analysis of several hundred of the donors. The classifier was reported to diagnose cytomegalovirus status with high specificity and sensitivity in both the original and validation cohorts. HLA typing was unavailable for some donors at each locus, so association tests used only the typed subset. According to a later analysis, most CMV-associated TCR beta chains appeared to be HLA-restricted, and the HLA associations seemed to be driven largely by CMV exposure. Compared with the roughly 720-donor mean, donors in an Asian-associated ancestry cluster had fewer N-insertions in productive TCRs, according to a later genetic analysis. A later analysis found that HLA-associated TCR beta chains were more clonally expanded and had lower generation probabilities than equally common non-associated chains. In an earlier analysis of 587 of the donors, most TCR beta V segments were observed in productive rearrangements about 87% or about 30% of the time, broadly matching IMGT annotations.

In total, approximately 700 healthy bone marrow donors made up the cohort. Cohort members were all nominally healthy when sampled, although unrecorded immune exposures were likely present. The donor was CMV seropositive and was included in the group of 289 seropositive cohort members. Every donor gave a peripheral blood sample, and the peripheral blood mononuclear cells from that sample were used for TCR beta sequencing. Genomic DNA was extracted from the blood cell samples with the Qiagen DNeasy Blood Extraction Kit. Including the terminal cysteine and phenylalanine, the CDR3 comprises 14 residues. CDR3 DNA only is kept here, 42 bases in frame from base 1. Per the germline V gene (reference sequence), LNHNV is the CDR1 and YYDKDF is the CDR2. From V the trimming removes 2 bases and from J it removes 6 bases, while the gene matches leave 3 bases of the junction unaccounted for.

Sequenced sample: PBMCs. This chain joins TRBV15 to TRBJ2-2; TRBD2 matches 7 bases in the middle. The source is a woman in her fifties or sixties in good health and CMV-seropositive. The CDR3 protein: CATSRPRGAGELFF. The nucleotide sequence is TGTGCCACCAGCAGACCCCGGGGGGCCGGGGAGCTGTTTTTT.